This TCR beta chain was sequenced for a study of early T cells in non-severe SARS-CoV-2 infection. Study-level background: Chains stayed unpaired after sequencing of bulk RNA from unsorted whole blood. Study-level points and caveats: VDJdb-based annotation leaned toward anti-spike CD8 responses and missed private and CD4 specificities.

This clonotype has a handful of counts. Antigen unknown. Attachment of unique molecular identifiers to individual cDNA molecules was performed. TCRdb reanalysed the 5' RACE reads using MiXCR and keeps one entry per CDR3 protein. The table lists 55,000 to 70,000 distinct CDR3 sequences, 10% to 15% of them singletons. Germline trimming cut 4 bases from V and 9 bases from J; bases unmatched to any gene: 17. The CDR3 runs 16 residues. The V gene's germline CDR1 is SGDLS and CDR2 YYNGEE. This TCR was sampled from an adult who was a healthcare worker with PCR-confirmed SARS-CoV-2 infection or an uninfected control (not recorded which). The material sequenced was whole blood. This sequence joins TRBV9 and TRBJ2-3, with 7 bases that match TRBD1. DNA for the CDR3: TGTGCCAGCAGCCCTCAGGTGACAGGGCAGGGCGGGACGCAGTATTTT. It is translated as CASSPQVTGQGGTQYF.